This TCR beta chain emerged from a study of cytomegalovirus exposure and HLA in healthy donors. V trimming: 0 bases; J trimming: 5 bases; junction bases outside the gene matches: 8. Per the germline V gene, CDR1 is SGHRS and CDR2 is YFSETQ. This CDR3 spans 17 amino acids. Clones were read by immunoSEQ multiplex PCR, and TCRdb kept only the in-frame ones, dropping some. Among about 280,000 clones listed, around 89% were seen once. The chain combines TRBV5-1 with TRBJ2-3, with 11 bases matching TRBD2. The receptor was isolated from a woman under 30 in good health and CMV-seronegative. Sequencing was done on a sample of PBMCs. The CDR3 bases are TGCGCCAGCAGCTTGGAACTAGCGGGAGATGTAGGAGATACGCAGTATTTT. This codes for CASSLELAGDVGDTQYF. Drawing the rest from reference TRBV5-1 and TRBJ2-3, the complete variable domain is KAGVTQTPRYLIKTRGQQVTLSCSPISGHRSVSWYQQTPGQGLQFLFEYFSETQRNKGNFPGRFSGRQFSNSRSEMNVSTLELGDSALYLCASSLELAGDVGDTQYFGPGTRLTVL.